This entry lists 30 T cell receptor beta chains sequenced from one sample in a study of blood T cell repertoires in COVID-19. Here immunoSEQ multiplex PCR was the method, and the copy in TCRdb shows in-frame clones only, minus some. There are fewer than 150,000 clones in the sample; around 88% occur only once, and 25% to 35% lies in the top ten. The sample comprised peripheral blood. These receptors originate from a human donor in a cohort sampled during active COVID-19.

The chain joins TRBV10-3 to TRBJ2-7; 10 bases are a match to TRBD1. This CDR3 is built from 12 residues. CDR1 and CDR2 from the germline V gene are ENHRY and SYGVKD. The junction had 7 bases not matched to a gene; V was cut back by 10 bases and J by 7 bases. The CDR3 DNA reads TGTGCCACGGGCGGGACAGGGGAAGAGCAGTACTTC. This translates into CATGGTGEEQYF.

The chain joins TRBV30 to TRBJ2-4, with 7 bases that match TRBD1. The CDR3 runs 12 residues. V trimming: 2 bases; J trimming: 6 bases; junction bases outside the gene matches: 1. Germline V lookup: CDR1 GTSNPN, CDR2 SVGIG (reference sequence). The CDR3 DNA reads TGTGCCTGGAGTCCAGGGGGAAACATTCAGTACTTC. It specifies CAWSPGGNIQYF.

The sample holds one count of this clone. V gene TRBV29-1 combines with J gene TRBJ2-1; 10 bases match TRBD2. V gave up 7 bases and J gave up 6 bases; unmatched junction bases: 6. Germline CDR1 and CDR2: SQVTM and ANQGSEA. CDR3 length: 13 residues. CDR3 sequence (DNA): TGCAGCGGTGCCGGGACTAGCGCCAATGAGCAGTTCTTC. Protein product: CSGAGTSANEQFF.

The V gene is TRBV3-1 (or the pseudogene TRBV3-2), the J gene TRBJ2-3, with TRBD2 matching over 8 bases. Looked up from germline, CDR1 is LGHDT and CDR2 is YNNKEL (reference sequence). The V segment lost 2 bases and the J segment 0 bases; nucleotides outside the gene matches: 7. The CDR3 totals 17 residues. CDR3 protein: CASSQRASGGSTDTQYF. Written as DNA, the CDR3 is TGTGCCAGCAGCCAAAGAGCAAGCGGGGGAAGCACAGATACGCAGTATTTT.

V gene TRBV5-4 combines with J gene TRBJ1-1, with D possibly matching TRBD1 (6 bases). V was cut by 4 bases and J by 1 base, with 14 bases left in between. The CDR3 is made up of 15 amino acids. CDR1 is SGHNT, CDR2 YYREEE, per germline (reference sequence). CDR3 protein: CASSNRQASNTEAFF. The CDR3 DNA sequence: TGTGCCAGCAGCAACCGACAGGCTTCGAACACTGAAGCTTTCTTT.

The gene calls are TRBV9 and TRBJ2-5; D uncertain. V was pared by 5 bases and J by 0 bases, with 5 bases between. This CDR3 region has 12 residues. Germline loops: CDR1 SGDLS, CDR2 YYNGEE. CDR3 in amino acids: CASSSYQETQYF. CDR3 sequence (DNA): TGTGCCAGCAGTAGCTACCAAGAGACCCAGTACTTC. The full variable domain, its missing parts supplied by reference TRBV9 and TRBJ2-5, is DSGVTQTPKHLITATGQRVTLRCSPRSGDLSVYWYQQSLDQGLQFLIQYYNGEERAKGNILERFSAQQFPDLHSELNLSSLELGDSALYFCASSSYQETQYFGPGTRLLVL.

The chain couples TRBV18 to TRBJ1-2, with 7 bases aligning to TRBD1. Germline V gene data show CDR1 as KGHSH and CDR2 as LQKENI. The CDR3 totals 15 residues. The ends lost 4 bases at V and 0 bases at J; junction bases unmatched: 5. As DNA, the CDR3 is TGTGCCAGCTCACTTGGGACAGTAGCTAACTATGGCTACACCTTC. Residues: CASSLGTVANYGYTF.

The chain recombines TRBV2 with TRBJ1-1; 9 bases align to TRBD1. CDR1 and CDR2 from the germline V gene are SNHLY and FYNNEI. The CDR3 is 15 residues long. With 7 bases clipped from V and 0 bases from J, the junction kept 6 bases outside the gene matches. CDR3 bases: TGTGCCAGCAAGGGACAGGGCGGCCTGAACACTGAAGCTTTCTTT. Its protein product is CASKGQGGLNTEAFF. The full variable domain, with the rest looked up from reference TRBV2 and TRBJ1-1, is EPEVTQTPSHQVTQMGQEVILRCVPISNHLYFYWYRQILGQKVEFLVSFYNNEISEKSEIFDDQFSVERPDGSNFTLKIRSTKLEDSAMYFCASKGQGGLNTEAFFGQGTRLTVV.

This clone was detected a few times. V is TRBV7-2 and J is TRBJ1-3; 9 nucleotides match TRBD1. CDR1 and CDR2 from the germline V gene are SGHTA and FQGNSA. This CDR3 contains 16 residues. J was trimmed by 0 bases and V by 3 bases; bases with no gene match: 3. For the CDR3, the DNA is TGTGCCAGCAGCTTGGGGACAGGGCTCTCTGGAAACACCATATATTTT. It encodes CASSLGTGLSGNTIYF. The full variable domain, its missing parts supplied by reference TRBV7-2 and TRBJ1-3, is GAGVSQSPSNKVTEKGKDVELRCDPISGHTALYWYRQSLGQGLEFLIYFQGNSAPDKSGLPSDRFSAERTGGSVSTLTIQRTQQEDSAVYLCASSLGTGLSGNTIYFGEGSWLTVV.

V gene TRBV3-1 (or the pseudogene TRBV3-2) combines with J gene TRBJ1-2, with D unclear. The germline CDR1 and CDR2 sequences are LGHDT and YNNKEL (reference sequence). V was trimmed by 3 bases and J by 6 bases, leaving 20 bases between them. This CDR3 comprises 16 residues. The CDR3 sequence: CASSQTAEDWRDGYTF. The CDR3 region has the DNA TGTGCCAGCAGCCAGACTGCGGAGGACTGGCGGGATGGCTACACCTTC.

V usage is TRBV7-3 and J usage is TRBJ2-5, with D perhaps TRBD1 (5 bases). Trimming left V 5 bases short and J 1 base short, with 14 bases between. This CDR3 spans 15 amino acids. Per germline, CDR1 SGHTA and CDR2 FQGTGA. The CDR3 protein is CASSQGRSTQETQYF. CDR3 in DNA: TGTGCCAGCAGCCAGGGCAGGAGTACCCAAGAGACCCAGTACTTC.

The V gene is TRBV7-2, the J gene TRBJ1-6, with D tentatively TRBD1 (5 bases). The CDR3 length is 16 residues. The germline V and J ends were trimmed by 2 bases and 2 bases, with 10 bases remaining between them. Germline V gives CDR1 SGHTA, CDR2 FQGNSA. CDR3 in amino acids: CASSLQGLAYNSPLHF. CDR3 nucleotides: TGTGCCAGCAGCTTACAGGGACTTGCCTATAATTCACCCCTCCACTTT. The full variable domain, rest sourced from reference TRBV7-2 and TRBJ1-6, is GAGVSQSPSNKVTEKGKDVELRCDPISGHTALYWYRQSLGQGLEFLIYFQGNSAPDKSGLPSDRFSAERTGGSVSTLTIQRTQQEDSAVYLCASSLQGLAYNSPLHFGNGTRLTVT.

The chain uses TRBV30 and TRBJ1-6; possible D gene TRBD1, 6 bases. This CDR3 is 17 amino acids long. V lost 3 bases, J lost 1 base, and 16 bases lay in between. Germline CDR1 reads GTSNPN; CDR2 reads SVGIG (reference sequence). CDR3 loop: CAWSKQGLRSYNSPLHF. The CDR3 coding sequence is TGTGCCTGGAGCAAGCAGGGGCTTCGATCCTATAATTCACCCCTCCACTTT.

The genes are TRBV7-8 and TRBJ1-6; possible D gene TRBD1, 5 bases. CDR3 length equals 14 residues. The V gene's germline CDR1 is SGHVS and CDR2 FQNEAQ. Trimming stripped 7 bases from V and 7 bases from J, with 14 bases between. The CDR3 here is CASTRSGGNSPLHF. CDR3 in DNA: TGTGCCAGCACTCGCTCGGGGGGAAATTCACCCCTCCACTTT.

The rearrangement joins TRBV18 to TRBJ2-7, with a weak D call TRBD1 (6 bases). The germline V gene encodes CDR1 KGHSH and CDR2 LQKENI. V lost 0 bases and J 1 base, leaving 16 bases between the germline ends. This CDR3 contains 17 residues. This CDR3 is CASSPPVGTLSSYEQYF. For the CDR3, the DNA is TGTGCCAGCTCACCACCGGTTGGGACACTGTCATCCTACGAGCAGTACTTC.

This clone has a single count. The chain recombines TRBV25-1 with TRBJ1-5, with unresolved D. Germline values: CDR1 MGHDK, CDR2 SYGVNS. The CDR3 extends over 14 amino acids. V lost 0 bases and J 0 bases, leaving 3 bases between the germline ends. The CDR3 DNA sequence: TGTGCCAGCAGTGAATACCGTAGCAATCAGCCCCAGCATTTT. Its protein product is CASSEYRSNQPQHF.

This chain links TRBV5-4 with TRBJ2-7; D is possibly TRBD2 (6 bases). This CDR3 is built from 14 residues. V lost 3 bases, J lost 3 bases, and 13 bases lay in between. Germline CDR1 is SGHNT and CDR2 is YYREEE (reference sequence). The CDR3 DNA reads TGTGCCAGCAGCTCGCGGGGCCCCCTCTACGAGCAGTACTTC. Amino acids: CASSSRGPLYEQYF.

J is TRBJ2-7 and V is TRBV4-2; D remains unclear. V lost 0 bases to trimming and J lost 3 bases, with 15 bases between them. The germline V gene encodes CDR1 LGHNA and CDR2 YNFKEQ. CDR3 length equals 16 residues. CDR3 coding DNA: TGTGCCAGCAGCCAAGACGGGTATGAAGGATTCTACGAGCAGTACTTC. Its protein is CASSQDGYEGFYEQYF.

The CDR3 DNA reads TGCAGTGCTAGAGACAGGGCTGAAGCTTTCTTT. Its translation is CSARDRAEAFF. The chain recombines TRBV20-1 with TRBJ1-1; D is possibly TRBD1 (5 bases). Trimming left V 0 bases short and J 6 bases short, with 5 bases between. The CDR3 runs 11 residues. CDR1 is DFQATT, CDR2 SNEGSKA, per germline (reference sequence).

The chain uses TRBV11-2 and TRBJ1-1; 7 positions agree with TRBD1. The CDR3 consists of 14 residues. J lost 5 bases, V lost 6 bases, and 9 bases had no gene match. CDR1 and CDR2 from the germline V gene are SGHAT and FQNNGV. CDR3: CASRRGGRRTEAFF. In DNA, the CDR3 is TGTGCCAGCAGACGAGGGGGCAGGCGAACTGAAGCTTTCTTT.

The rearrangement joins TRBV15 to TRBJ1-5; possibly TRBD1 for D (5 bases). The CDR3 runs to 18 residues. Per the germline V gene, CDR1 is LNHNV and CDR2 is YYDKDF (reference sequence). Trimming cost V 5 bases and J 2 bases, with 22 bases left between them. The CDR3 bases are TGTGCCACCAGCGGGACCTTTGGGGGGGAAGACGGCAATCAGCCCCAGCATTTT. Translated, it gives CATSGTFGGEDGNQPQHF.

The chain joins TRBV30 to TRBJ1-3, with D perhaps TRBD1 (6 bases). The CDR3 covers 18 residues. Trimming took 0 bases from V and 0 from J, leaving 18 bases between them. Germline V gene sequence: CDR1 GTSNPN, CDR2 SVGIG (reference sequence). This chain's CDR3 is CAWSVPGTNYYSGNTIYF. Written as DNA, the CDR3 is TGTGCCTGGAGTGTACCGGGGACAAACTACTACTCTGGAAACACCATATATTTT.

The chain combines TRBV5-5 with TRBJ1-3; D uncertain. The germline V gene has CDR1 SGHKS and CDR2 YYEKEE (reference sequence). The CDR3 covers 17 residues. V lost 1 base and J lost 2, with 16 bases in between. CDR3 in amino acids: CASSLRTPGRAGNTIYF. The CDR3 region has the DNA TGTGCCAGCAGCTTGCGAACGCCGGGAAGGGCTGGAAACACCATATATTTT.

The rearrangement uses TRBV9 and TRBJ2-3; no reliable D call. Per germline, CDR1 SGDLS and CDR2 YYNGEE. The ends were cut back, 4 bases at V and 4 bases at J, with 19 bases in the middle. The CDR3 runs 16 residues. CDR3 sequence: CASSPRYRVSPDTQYF. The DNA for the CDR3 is TGTGCCAGCAGCCCAAGGTACCGGGTTTCCCCAGATACGCAGTATTTT.

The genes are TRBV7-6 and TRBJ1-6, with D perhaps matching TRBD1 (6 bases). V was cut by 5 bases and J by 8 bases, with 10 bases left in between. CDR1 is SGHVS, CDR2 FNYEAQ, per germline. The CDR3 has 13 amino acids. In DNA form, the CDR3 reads TGTGCCAGCAGCAAACGGACAGATTCACCCCTCCACTTT. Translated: CASSKRTDSPLHF.

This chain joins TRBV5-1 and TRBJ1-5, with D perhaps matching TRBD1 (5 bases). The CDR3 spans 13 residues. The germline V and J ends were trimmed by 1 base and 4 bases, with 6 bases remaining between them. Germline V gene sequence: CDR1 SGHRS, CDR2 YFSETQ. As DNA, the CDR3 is TGCGCCAGCAGCTTGACAGGTAATCAGCCCCAGCATTTT. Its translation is CASSLTGNQPQHF.

CDR3 DNA: TGTGCCAGCTCACCAATCCCGGTTTCTAACCCGAACACTGAAGCTTTCTTT. Residues: CASSPIPVSNPNTEAFF. The rearrangement links TRBV18 to TRBJ1-1; D call uncertain. The CDR3 runs 17 residues. Germline assignment: CDR1 KGHSH and CDR2 LQKENI. Trimming removed 2 bases from V and 1 base from J, with 17 bases in between.

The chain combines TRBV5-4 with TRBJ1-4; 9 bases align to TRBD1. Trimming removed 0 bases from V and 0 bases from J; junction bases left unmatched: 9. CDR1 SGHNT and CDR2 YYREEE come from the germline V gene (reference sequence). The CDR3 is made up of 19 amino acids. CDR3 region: CASSLGGTGISSTNEKLFF. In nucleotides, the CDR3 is TGTGCCAGCAGCTTGGGTGGGACAGGGATAAGCTCAACTAATGAAAAACTGTTTTTT. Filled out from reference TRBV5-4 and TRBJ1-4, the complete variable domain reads ETGVTQSPTHLIKTRGQQVTLRCSSQSGHNTVSWYQQALGQGPQFIFQYYREEENGRGNFPPRFSGLQFPNYSSELNVNALELDDSALYLCASSLGGTGISSTNEKLFFGSGTQLSVL.

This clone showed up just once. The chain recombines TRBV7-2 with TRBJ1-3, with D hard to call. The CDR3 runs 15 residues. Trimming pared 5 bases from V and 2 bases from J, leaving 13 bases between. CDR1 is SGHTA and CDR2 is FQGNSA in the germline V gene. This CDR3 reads CASSLDRVPGNTIYF. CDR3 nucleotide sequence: TGTGCCAGCAGCCTCGACCGGGTCCCTGGAAACACCATATATTTT.

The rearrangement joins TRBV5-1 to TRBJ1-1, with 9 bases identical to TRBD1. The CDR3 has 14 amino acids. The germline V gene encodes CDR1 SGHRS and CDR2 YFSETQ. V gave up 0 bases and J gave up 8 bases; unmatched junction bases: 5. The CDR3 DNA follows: TGCGCCAGCAGCTTGGCTGGACAGGGGTCCGAAGCTTTCTTT. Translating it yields CASSLAGQGSEAFF. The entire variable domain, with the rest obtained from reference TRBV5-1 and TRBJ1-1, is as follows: KAGVTQTPRYLIKTRGQQVTLSCSPISGHRSVSWYQQTPGQGLQFLFEYFSETQRNKGNFPGRFSGRQFSNSRSEMNVSTLELGDSALYLCASSLAGQGSEAFFGQGTRLTVV.